This TCR beta chain originates from a study of T-cell memory formation after mild COVID-19. CDR1 is KGHSH, CDR2 LQKENI, per germline. This CDR3 spans 13 amino acids. Trimming cost V 0 bases and J 6 bases, with 8 bases left between them. One entry per CDR3 protein, called by TCRdb with MiXCR from the 5' RACE reads. This table has 200,000 to 250,000 distinct CDR3 sequences, roughly 30% appearing once. This chain uses TRBV18 with TRBJ1-2; no clear D gene. The sequence was obtained from an adult woman who had mild COVID-19 (a few samples of this study predate the infection). Cell type and time point are not known. Sequenced: PBMCs or a T cell subset sorted from them (not recorded which). CDR3 DNA: TGTGCCAGCTCACCACCTATGTTCGATGGCTACACCTTC. This gives the protein CASSPPMFDGYTF.